This T cell receptor (beta chain) was obtained from a study of human T cells and chemical hapten exposure. Study in general: A mostly female patient group had alopecia areata, totalis or universalis.

As to time point: patch test 3, about 24 weeks after DPC sensitization. Treatment indicated: therapeutic diphenylcyclopropenone sensitization with weekly scalp DPC. At every patch-test visit, blood was drawn before the patch test was applied. CDR1 MNHNY and CDR2 SVGAGI come from the germline V gene (reference sequence). The CDR3 length is 15 residues. The ends were cut back, 3 bases at V and 1 base at J, with 10 bases in the middle. Unique molecular identifiers were attached to individual cDNA molecules during library preparation. TCRdb recomputed calls from the RACE reads with MiXCR, one row per CDR3 protein. The sample carries about 190,000 distinct CDR3 sequences, approximately 24% recorded once.

Sequenced here: whole blood, sampled in connection with sensitization to the hapten diphenylcyclopropenone (DPC). The V call is TRBV6-6, the J call TRBJ1-5; D is ambiguous. The sequence was collected from a woman aged 35 to 49 with alopecia areata. Some clones in this sample may be carry-over from other donors' samples. As DNA, the CDR3 is TGTGCCAGCAGTTATCAGGTAGGGAGCAATCAGCCCCAGCATTTT. Encoded protein: CASSYQVGSNQPQHF.